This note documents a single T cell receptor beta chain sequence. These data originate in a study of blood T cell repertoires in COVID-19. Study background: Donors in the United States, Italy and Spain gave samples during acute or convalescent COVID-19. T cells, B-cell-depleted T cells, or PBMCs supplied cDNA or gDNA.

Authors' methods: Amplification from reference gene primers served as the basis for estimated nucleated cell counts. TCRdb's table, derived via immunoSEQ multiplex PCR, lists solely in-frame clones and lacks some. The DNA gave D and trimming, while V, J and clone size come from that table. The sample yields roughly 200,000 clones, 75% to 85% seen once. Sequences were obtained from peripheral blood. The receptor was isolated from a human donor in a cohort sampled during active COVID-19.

For the CDR3, the DNA is TGTGCCAGCAGCCTATACGTGGGACAGACGGAAACCACCATATATTTT. This translates into CASSLYVGQTETTIYF. The chain combines TRBV7-9 with TRBJ1-3; 7 nucleotides align to TRBD1. The ends lost 5 bases at V and 9 bases at J; junction bases unmatched: 16. This CDR3 comprises 16 residues. Germline V gene data show CDR1 as SEHNR and CDR2 as FQNEAQ (reference sequence). The full variable domain, rest sourced from reference TRBV7-9 and TRBJ1-3, is DTGVSQNPRHKITKRGQNVTFRCDPISEHNRLYWYRQTLGQGPEFLTYFQNEAQLEKSRLLSDRFSAERPKGSFSTLEIQRTEQGDSAMYLCASSLYVGQTETTIYFGEGSWLTVV.